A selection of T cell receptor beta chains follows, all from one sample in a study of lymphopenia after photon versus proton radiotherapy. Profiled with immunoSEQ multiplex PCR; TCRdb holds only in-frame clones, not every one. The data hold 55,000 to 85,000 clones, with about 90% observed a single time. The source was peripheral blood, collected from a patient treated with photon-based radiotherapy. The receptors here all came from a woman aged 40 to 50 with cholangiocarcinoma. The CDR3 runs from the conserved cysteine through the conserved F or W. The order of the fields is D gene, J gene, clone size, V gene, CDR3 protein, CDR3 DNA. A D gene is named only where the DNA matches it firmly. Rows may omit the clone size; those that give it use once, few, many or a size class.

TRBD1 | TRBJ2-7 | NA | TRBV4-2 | CASSQSRTGYEQYF | TGTGCCAGCAGCCAATCCCGGACAGGTTACGAGCAGTACTTC
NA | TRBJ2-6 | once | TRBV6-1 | CASSELPGPGANVLTF | TGTGCCAGCAGTGAACTTCCGGGCCCTGGGGCCAACGTCCTGACTTTC
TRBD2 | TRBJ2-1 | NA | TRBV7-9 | CASRDGTSAYNEQFF | TGTGCCAGCAGAGATGGGACTAGCGCCTACAATGAGCAGTTCTTC
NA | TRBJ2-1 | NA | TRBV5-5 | CASSFGVTFSYNEQFF | TGTGCCAGCAGCTTCGGGGTTACATTCTCCTACAATGAGCAGTTCTTC
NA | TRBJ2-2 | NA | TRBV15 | CATSMDRGTGELFF | TGTGCCACCAGCATGGACCGGGGCACCGGGGAGCTGTTTTTT
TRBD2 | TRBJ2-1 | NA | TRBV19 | CASSKRGLAGDHNEQFF | TGTGCCAGTAGTAAAAGGGGGCTAGCGGGGGACCACAATGAGCAGTTCTTC
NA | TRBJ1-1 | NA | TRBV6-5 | CASSNWGGMNTEAFF | TGTGCCAGCAGCAACTGGGGGGGCATGAACACTGAAGCTTTCTTT
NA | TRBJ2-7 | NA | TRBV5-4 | CASSFSDEQYF | TGTGCCAGCAGCTTTAGCGACGAGCAGTACTTC
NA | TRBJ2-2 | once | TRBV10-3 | CAISELGAAGELFF | TGTGCCATCAGTGAGTTGGGAGCCGCCGGGGAGCTGTTTTTT
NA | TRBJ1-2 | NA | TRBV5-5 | CASSKDYYGYTF | TGTGCCAGCAGCAAGGACTACTATGGCTACACCTTC
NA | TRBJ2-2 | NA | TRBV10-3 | CAISAVRTGELFF | TGTGCCATCAGTGCGGTGAGAACCGGGGAGCTGTTTTTT
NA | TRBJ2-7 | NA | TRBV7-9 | CASSAGPSYEQYF | TGTGCCAGCAGCGCGGGCCCATCCTACGAGCAGTACTTC
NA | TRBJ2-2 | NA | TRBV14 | CASSHNTGELFF | TGTGCCAGCAGCCACAACACCGGGGAGCTGTTTTTT
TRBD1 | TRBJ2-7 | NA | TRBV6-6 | CASSPRQGTYEQYF | TGTGCCAGCAGTCCTAGACAGGGGACCTACGAGCAGTACTTC
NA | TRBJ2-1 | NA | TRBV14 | CASSRDFGLPLF | TGTGCCAGCAGCCGTGACTTCGGTCTCCCCCTCTTC
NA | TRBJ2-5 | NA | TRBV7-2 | CASSLGGKETQYF | TGTGCCAGCAGCTTAGGAGGGAAAGAGACCCAGTACTTC
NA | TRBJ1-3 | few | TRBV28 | CASSPRGGLGNTIYF | TGTGCCAGCAGCCCTAGGGGCGGTCTGGGGAACACCATATATTTT
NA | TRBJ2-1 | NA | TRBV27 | CASSLSAINEQFF | TGTGCCAGCAGTCTATCGGCAATCAATGAGCAGTTCTTC
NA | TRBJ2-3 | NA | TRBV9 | CASSVALSDLSTDTQYF | TGTGCCAGCAGCGTAGCTTTGAGCGACCTAAGCACAGATACGCAGTATTTT
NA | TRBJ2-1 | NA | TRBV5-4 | CASSRTGSAEQFF | TGTGCCAGCAGCAGGACCGGGAGCGCTGAGCAGTTCTTC
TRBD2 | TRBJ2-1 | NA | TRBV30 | CAWSRLGLAGDEQFF | TGTGCCTGGAGCCGACTCGGACTAGCGGGAGATGAGCAGTTCTTC
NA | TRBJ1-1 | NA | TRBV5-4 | CASSLNGKNTEAFF | TGTGCCAGCAGCTTGAATGGAAAGAACACTGAAGCTTTCTTT
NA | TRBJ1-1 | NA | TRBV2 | CASSVQGTMNTEAFF | TGTGCCAGCAGTGTCCAGGGAACCATGAACACTGAAGCTTTCTTT
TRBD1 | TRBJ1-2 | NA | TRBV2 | CASSQTGTSRTYTF | TGTGCCAGCAGCCAGACAGGGACCTCAAGAACCTACACCTTC
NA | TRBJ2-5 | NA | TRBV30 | CAWSDEWKETQYF | TGTGCCTGGAGTGATGAATGGAAAGAGACCCAGTACTTC
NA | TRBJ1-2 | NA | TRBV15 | CATSRDRRAQGYGYTF | TGTGCCACCAGCAGAGATCGAAGGGCCCAGGGCTATGGCTACACCTTC
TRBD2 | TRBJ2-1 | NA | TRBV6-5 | CASSYSTSGVYNEQFF | TGTGCCAGCAGTTACTCGACTAGCGGGGTCTACAATGAGCAGTTCTTC
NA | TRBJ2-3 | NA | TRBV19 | CASSNIRGTDTQYF | TGTGCCAGTAGTAACATCAGGGGAACAGATACGCAGTATTTT
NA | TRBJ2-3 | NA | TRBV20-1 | CSARWADTQYF | TGCAGTGCTCGATGGGCAGATACGCAGTATTTT
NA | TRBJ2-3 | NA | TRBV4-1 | CASSQDVEDIGMTDTQYF | TGCGCCAGCAGCCAAGACGTAGAGGACATAGGTATGACAGATACGCAGTATTTT
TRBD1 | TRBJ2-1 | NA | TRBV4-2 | CASSQDLRLDRGFNEQFF | TGTGCCAGCAGCCAAGATCTTCGTCTGGACAGGGGGTTCAATGAGCAGTTCTTC
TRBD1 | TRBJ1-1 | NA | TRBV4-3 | CASSQGGRGHDEAFF | TGCGCCAGCAGCCAAGGTGGGAGGGGGCATGATGAAGCTTTCTTT
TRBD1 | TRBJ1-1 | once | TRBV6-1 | CATGTGGTEAFF | TGTGCCACTGGGACAGGGGGCACTGAAGCTTTCTTT
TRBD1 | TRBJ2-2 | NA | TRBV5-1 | CASSYTGTGVNTGELFF | TGCGCCAGCAGCTACACCGGGACAGGAGTGAACACCGGGGAGCTGTTTTTT
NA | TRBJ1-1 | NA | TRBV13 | CASSFVDGGTTEAFF | TGTGCCAGCAGCTTCGTGGACGGTGGGACCACTGAAGCTTTCTTT
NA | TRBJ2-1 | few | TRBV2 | CASSNPSGEQFF | TGTGCCAGCAGTAATCCGTCTGGTGAGCAGTTCTTC
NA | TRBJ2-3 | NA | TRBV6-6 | CASSYSRRTDTQYF | TGTGCCAGCAGTTACTCGAGACGTACAGATACGCAGTATTTT
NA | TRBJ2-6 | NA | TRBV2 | CASSEQGPLGANVLTF | TGTGCCAGCAGTGAACAGGGACCTCTGGGGGCCAACGTCCTGACTTTC
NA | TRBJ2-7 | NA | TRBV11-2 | CASSLPGPASYEQYF | TGTGCCAGCAGCCTGCCGGGCCCCGCGTCCTACGAGCAGTACTTC
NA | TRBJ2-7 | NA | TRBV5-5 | CASSPNPGQDEQYF | TGTGCCAGCAGCCCCAACCCAGGGCAGGACGAGCAGTACTTC
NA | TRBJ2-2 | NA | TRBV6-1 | CASSVRAAGELFF | TGTGCCAGCAGTGTGAGGGCCGCCGGGGAGCTGTTTTTT
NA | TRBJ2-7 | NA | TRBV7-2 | CASSSAPDPTREQYF | TGTGCCAGCAGCTCCGCCCCGGACCCAACGAGGGAGCAGTACTTC
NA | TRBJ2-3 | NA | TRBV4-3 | CASSQSSTRTMITDTQYF | TGCGCCAGCAGCCAAAGTTCCACTCGGACTATGATCACAGATACGCAGTATTTT
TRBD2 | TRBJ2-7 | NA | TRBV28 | CASSPTSGGGYEQYF | TGTGCCAGCAGCCCTACTAGCGGTGGCGGGTACGAGCAGTACTTC
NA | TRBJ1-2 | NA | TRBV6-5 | CASSYRSRVVTF | TGTGCCAGCAGTTACCGGTCGAGGGTAGTCACCTTC
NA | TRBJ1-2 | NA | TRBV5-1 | CASSLATREADGYTF | TGCGCCAGCAGCTTAGCCACCCGGGAGGCGGATGGCTACACCTTC
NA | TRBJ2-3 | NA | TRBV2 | CASSGGIRGTDTQYF | TGTGCCAGCAGTGGCGGGATCAGGGGCACAGATACGCAGTATTTT
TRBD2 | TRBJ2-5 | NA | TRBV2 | CASSESGSFQETQYF | TGTGCCAGCAGTGAAAGCGGGAGCTTTCAAGAGACCCAGTACTTC
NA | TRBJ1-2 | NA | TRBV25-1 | CASSEPGLHYGYTF | TGTGCCAGCAGTGAGCCCGGACTGCACTATGGCTACACCTTC
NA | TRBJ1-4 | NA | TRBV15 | CATSRARSNEKLFF | TGTGCCACCAGCAGAGCCAGGTCTAATGAAAAACTGTTTTTT
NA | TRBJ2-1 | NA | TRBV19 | CASSIGRGASNNEQFF | TGTGCCAGTAGTATAGGTAGGGGGGCGTCAAACAATGAGCAGTTCTTC